This T cell receptor (beta chain) comes out of a study of shared T cell receptors in the human thymus. Method: immunoSEQ multiplex PCR; TCRdb's copy keeps in-frame clones and lacks some. The profile covers approximately 760,000 clones, with approximately 83% appearing a single time and over 0.008% taken by the ten largest. The V gene's germline CDR1 is MDHEN and CDR2 SYDVKM. CDR3 length: 17 residues. V shed 7 bases and J shed 4 bases, with 25 bases lying between them. The data were also submitted as part of a second study, on human thymus T cells. That paper states: It was healthy Finnish infants having corrective surgery for congenital heart defects who were the donors.

The material sequenced was thymocytes. The source of this sequence is a girl under two years old with a congenital heart defect. The gene calls are TRBV28 and TRBJ1-2; unclear D gene. The CDR3 sequence: CASTDEAGTIPFYGYTF. CDR3 DNA sequence: TGTGCCAGCACCGACGAGGCGGGTACGATTCCCTTCTATGGCTACACCTTC.